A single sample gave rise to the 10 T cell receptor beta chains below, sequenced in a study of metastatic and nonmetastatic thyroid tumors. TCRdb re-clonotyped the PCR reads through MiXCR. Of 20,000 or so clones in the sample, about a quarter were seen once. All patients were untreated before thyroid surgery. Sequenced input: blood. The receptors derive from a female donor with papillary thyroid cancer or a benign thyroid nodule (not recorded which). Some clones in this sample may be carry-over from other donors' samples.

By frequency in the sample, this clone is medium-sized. The CDR3 coding sequence is TGTGCCAGCAGACTAGCGGGAGGGCGAACAGATACGCAGTATTTT. Translating it yields CASRLAGGRTDTQYF. This chain connects TRBV12-3 or TRBV12-4 to TRBJ2-3; 13 bases agree with TRBD2. J was trimmed by 3 bases and V by 6 bases; bases with no gene match: 3. This CDR3 has 15 residues.

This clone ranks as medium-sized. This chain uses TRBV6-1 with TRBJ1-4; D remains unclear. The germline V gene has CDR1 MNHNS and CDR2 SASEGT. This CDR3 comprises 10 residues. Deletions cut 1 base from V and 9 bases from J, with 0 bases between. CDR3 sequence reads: CASSEEKLFF. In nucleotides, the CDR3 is TGTGCCAGCAGTGAAGAAAAACTGTTTTTT.

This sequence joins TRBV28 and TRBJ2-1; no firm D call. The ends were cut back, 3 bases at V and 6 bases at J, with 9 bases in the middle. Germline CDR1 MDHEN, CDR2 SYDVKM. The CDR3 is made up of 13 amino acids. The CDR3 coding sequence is TGTGCCAGCAGTTTCGGTGGAATCAATGAGCAGTTCTTC. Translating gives CASSFGGINEQFF.

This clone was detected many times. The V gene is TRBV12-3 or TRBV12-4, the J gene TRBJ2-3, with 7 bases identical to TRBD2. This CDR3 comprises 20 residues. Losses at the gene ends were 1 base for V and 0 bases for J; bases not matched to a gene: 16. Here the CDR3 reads CASSLVTGAGWRGSTDTQYF. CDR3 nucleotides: TGTGCCAGCAGTTTAGTGACCGGAGCGGGATGGAGAGGTAGCACAGATACGCAGTATTTT.

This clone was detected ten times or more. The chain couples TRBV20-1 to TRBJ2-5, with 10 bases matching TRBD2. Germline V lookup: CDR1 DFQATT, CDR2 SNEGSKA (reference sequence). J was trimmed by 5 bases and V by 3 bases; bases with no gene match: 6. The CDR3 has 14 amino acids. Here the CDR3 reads CSARASGRVETQYF. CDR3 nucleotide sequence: TGCAGTGCTAGGGCTAGCGGGAGAGTGGAGACCCAGTACTTC.

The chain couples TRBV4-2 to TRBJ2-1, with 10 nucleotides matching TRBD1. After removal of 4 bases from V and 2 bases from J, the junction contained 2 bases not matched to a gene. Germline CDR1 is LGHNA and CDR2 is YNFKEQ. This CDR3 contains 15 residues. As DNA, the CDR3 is TGTGCCAGCAGCCGTGGACAGGGGGCCTACAATGAGCAGTTCTTC. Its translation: CASSRGQGAYNEQFF.

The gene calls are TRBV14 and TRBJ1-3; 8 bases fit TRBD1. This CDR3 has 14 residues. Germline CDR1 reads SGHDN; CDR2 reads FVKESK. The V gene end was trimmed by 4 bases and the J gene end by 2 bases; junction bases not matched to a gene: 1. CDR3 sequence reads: CASSPQGAGNTIYF. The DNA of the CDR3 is TGTGCCAGCAGCCCACAGGGGGCTGGAAACACCATATATTTT.

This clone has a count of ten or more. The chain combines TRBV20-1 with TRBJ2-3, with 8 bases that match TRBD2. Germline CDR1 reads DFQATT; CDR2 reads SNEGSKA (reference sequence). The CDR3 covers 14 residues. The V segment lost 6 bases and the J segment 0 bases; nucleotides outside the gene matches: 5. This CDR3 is CSAVTSASTDTQYF. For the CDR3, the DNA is TGCAGTGCCGTGACTAGCGCTAGCACAGATACGCAGTATTTT.

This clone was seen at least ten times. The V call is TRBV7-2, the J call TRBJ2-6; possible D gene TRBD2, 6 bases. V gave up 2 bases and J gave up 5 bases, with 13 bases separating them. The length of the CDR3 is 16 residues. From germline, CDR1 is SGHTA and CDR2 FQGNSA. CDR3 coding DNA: TGTGCCAGCAGCTTAATAGCGGAGGGATGGGCCAACGTCCTGACTTTC. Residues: CASSLIAEGWANVLTF.

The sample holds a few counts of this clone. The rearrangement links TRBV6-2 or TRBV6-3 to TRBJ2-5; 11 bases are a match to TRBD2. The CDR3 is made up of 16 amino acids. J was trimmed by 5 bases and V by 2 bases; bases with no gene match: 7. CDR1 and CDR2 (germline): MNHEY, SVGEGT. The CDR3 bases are TGTGCCAGCAGTTACCGTAGCGGGAGGGCCGGTGAGACCCAGTACTTC. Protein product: CASSYRSGRAGETQYF.